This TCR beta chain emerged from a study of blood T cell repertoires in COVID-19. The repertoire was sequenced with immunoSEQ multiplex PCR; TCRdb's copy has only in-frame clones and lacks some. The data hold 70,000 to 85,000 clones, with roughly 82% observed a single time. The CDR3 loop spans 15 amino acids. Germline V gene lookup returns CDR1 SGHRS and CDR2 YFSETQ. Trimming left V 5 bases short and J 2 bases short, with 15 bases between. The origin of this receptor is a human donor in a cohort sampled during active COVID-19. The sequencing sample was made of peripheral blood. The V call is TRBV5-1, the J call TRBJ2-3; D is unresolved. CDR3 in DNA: TGCGCCAGCAGTTATTGGCAGGTATCCACAGATACGCAGTATTTT. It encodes CASSYWQVSTDTQYF.